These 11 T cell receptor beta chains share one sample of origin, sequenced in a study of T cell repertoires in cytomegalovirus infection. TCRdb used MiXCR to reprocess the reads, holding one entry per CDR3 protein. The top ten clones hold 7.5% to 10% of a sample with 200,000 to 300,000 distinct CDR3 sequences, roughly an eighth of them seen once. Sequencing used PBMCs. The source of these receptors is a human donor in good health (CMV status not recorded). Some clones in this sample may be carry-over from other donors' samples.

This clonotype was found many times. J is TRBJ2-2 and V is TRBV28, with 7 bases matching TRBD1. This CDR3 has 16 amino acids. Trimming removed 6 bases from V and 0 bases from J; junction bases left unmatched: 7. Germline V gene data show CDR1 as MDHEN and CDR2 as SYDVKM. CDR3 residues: CASSSRGGSNTGELFF. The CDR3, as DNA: TGTGCCAGCAGCTCAAGAGGGGGCTCGAACACCGGGGAGCTGTTTTTT.

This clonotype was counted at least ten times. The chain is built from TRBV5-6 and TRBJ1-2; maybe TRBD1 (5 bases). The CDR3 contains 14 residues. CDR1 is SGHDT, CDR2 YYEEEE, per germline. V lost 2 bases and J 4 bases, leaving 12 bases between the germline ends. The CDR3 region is CASSLGEASYGYTF. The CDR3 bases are TGTGCCAGCAGCTTAGGGGAAGCATCCTATGGCTACACCTTC. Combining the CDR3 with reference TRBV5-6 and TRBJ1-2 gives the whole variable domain DAGVTQSPTHLIKTRGQQVTLRCSPKSGHDTVSWYQQALGQGPQFIFQYYEEEERQRGNFPDRFSGHQFPNYSSELNVNALLLGDSALYLCASSLGEASYGYTFGSGTRLTVV.

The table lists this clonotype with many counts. The CDR3 sequence is CASSLQHFTGELFF. In nucleotides, the CDR3 is TGTGCCAGCAGCTTACAACACTTCACCGGGGAGCTGTTTTTT. The chain recombines TRBV7-2 with TRBJ2-2; D ambiguous. Germline V CDR1 and CDR2: SGHTA, FQGNSA. The CDR3 extends over 14 amino acids. The ends were cut back, 2 bases at V and 4 bases at J, with 8 bases in the middle.

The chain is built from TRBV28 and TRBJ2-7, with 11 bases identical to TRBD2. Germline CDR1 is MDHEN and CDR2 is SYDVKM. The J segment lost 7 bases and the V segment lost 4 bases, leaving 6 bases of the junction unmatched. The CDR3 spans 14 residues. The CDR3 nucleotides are TGTGCCAGCAGTTATAGCGGGAGGGCCGGGGAGCAGTACTTC. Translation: CASSYSGRAGEQYF.

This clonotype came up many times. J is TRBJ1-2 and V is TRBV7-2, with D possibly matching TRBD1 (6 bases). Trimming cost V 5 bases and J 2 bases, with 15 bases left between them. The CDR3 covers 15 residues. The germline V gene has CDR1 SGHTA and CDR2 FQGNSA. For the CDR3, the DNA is TGTGCCAGCAGCATTCGAGGGGGACACAACTATGGCTACACCTTC. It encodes CASSIRGGHNYGYTF.

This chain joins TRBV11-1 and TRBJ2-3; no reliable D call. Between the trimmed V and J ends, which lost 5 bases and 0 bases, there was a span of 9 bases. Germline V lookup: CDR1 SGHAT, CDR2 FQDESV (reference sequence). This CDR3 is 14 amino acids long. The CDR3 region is CASSHPGSTDTQYF. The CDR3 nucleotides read TGTGCCAGCAGCCATCCGGGTAGCACAGATACGCAGTATTTT. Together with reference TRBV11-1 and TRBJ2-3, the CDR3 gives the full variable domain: EAEVAQSPRYKITEKSQAVAFWCDPISGHATLYWYRQILGQGPELLVQFQDESVVDDSQLPKDRFSAERLKGVDSTLKIQPAELGDSAMYLCASSHPGSTDTQYFGPGTRLTVL.

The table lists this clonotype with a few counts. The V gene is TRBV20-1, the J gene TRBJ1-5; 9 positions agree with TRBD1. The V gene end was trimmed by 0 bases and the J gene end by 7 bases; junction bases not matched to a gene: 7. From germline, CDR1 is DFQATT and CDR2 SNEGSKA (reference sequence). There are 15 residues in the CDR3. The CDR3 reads CSARDLGTGLQPQHF. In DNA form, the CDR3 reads TGCAGTGCTAGAGATTTGGGGACAGGGTTACAGCCCCAGCATTTT.

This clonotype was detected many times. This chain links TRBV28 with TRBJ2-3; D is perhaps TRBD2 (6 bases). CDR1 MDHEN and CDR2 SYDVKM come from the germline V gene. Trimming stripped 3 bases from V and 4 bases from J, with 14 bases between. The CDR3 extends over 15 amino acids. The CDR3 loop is CASSFRAGISDTQYF. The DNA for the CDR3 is TGTGCCAGCAGTTTTAGGGCGGGAATATCAGATACGCAGTATTTT.

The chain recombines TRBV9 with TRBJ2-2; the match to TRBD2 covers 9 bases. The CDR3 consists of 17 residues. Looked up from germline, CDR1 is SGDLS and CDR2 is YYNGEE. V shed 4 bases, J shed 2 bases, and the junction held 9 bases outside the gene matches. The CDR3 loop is CASSPGQRGANTGELFF. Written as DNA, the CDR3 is TGTGCCAGCAGCCCGGGACAGCGGGGGGCCAACACCGGGGAGCTGTTTTTT.

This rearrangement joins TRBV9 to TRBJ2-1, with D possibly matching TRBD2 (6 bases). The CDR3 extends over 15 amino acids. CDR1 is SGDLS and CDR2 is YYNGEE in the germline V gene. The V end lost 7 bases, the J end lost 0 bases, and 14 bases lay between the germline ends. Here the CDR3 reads CASGAGLVSYNEQFF. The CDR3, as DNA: TGTGCCAGCGGTGCGGGGCTAGTCTCCTACAATGAGCAGTTCTTC. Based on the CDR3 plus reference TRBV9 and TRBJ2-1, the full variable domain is DSGVTQTPKHLITATGQRVTLRCSPRSGDLSVYWYQQSLDQGLQFLIQYYNGEERAKGNILERFSAQQFPDLHSELNLSSLELGDSALYFCASGAGLVSYNEQFFGPGTRLTVL.

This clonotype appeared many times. Here the CDR3 reads CASRELAGETDTQYF. CDR3 nucleotide sequence: TGTGCCAGCAGGGAACTAGCGGGGGAAACAGATACGCAGTATTTT. J is TRBJ2-3 and V is TRBV6-4, with 11 nucleotides matching TRBD2. With 6 bases clipped from V and 3 bases from J, the junction kept 5 bases outside the gene matches. CDR3 length: 15 amino acids. CDR1 is MRHNA and CDR2 is SNTAGT in the germline V gene.